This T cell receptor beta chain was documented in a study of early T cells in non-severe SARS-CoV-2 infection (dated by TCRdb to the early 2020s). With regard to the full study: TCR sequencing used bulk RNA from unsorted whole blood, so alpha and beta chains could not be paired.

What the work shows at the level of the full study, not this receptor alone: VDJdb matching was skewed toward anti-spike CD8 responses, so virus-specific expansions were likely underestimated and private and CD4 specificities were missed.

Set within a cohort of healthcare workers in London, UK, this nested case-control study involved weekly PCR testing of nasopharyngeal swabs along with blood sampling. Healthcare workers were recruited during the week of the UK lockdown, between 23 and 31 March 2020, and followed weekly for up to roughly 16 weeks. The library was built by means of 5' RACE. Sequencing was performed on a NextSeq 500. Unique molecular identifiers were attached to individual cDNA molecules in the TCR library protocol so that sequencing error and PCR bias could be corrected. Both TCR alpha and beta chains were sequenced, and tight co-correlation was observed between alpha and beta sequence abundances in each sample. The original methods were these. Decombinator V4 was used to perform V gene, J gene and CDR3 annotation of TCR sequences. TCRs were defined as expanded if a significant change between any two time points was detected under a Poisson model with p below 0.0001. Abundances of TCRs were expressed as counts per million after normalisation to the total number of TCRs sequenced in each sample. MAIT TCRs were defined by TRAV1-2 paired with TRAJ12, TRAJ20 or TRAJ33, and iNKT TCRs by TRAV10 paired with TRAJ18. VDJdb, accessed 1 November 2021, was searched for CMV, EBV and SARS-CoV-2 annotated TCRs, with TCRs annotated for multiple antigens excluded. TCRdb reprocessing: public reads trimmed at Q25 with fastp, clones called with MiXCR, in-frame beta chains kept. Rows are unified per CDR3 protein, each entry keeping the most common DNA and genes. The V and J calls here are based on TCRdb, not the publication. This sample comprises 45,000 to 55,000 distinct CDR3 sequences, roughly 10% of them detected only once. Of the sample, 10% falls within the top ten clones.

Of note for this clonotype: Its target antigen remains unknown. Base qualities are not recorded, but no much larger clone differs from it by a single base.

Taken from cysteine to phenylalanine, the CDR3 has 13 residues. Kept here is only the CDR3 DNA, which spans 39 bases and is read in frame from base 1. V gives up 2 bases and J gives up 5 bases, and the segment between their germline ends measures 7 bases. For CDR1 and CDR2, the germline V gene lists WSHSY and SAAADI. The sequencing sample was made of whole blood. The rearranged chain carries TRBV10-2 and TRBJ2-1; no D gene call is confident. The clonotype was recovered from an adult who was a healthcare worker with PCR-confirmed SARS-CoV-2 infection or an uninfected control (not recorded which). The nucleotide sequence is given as TGCGCCAGCAGTGAGAGGGCCGACAATGAGCAGTTCTTC. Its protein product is CASSERADNEQFF.